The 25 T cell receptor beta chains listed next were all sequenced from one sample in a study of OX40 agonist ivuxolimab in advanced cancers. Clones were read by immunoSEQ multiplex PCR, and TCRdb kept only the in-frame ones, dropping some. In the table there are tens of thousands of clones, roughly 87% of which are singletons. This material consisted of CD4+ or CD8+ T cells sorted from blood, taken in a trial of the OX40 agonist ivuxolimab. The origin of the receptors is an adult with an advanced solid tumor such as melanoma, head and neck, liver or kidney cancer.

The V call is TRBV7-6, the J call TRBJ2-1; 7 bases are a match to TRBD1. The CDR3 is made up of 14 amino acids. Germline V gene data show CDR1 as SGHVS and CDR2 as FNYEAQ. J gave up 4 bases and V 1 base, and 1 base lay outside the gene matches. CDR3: CASSLGQGYNEQFF. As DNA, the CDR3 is TGTGCCAGCAGCTTAGGACAGGGATACAATGAGCAGTTCTTC.

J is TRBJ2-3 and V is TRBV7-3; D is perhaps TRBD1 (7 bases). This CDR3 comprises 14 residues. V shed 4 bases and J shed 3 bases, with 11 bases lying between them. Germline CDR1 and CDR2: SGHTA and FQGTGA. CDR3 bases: TGTGCCAGCAGCTCGGCAGGGGGGACAGATACGCAGTATTTT. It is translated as CASSSAGGTDTQYF.

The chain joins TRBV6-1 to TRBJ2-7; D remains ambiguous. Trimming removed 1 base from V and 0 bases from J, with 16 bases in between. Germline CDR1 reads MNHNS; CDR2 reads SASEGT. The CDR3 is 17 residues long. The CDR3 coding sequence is TGTGCCAGCAGTGAAGTGGTCTCAGGTGGGCCCTCCTACGAGCAGTACTTC. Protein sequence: CASSEVVSGGPSYEQYF.

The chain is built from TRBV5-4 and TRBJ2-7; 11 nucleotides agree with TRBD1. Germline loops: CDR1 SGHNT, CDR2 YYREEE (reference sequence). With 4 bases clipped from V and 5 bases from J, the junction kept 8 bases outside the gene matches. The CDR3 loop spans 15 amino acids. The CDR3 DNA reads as TGTGCCAGCAGCACCCGGACAGGGGGCAAGGACGAGCAGTACTTC. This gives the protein CASSTRTGGKDEQYF. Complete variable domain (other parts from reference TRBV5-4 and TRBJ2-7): ETGVTQSPTHLIKTRGQQVTLRCSSQSGHNTVSWYQQALGQGPQFIFQYYREEENGRGNFPPRFSGLQFPNYSSELNVNALELDDSALYLCASSTRTGGKDEQYFGPGTRLTVT.

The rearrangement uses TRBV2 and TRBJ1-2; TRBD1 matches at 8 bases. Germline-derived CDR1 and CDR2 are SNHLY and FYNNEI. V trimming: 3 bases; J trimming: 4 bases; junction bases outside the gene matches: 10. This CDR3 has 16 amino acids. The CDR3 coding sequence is TGTGCCAGCAGTGACTCTAGGACAGGGAAAACCTATGGCTACACCTTC. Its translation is CASSDSRTGKTYGYTF.

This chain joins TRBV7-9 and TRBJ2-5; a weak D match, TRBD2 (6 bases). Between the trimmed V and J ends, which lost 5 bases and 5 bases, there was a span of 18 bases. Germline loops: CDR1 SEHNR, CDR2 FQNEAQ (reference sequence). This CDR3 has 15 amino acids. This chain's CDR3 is CASSPAGEAEETQYF. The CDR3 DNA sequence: TGTGCCAGCAGCCCCGCTGGGGAGGCAGAGGAGACCCAGTACTTC.

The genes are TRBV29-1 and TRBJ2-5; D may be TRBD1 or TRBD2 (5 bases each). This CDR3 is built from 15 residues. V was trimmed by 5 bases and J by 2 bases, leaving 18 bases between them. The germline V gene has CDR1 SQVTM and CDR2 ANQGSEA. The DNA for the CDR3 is TGCAGCGTTACCGGGACGGTCGATATTCAAGAGACCCAGTACTTC. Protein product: CSVTGTVDIQETQYF. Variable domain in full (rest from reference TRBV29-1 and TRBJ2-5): SAVISQKPSRDICQRGTSLTIQCQVDSQVTMMFWYRQQPGQSLTLIATANQGSEATYESGFVIDKFPISRPNLTFSTLTVSNMSPEDSSIYLCSVTGTVDIQETQYFGPGTRLLVL.

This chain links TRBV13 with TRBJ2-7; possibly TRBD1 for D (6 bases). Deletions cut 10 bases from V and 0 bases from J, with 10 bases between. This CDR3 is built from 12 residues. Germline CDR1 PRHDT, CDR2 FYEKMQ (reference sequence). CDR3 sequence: CATGQSSYEQYF. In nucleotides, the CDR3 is TGTGCCACTGGACAGAGCTCCTACGAGCAGTACTTC. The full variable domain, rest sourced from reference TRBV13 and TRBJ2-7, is AAGVIQSPRHLIKEKRETATLKCYPIPRHDTVYWYQQGPGQDPQFLISFYEKMQSDKGSIPDRFSAQQFSDYHSELNMSSLELGDSALYFCATGQSSYEQYFGPGTRLTVT.

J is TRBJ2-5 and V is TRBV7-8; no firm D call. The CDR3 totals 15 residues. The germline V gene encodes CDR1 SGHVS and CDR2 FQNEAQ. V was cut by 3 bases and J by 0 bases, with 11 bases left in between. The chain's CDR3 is CASSFPRLYQETQYF. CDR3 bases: TGTGCCAGCAGCTTCCCCCGCTTGTACCAAGAGACCCAGTACTTC.

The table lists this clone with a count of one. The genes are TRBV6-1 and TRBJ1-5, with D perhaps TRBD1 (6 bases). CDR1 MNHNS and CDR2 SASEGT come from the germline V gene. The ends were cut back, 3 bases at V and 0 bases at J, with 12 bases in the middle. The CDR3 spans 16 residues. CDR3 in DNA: TGTGCCAGCAGTGAGGTGGGACACGCTAGCAATCAGCCCCAGCATTTT. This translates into CASSEVGHASNQPQHF.

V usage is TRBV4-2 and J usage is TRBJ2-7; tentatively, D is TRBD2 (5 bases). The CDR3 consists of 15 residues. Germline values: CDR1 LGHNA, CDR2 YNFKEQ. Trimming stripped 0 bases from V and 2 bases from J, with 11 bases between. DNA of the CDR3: TGTGCCAGCAGCCAAGAAGTAGCGACAACCTACGAGCAGTACTTC. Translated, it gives CASSQEVATTYEQYF.

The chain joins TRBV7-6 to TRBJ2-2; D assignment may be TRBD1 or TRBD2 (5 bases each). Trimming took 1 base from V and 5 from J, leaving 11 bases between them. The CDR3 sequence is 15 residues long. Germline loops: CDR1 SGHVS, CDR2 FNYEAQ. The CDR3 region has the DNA TGTGCCAGCAGCTTAGAGCGAGGGGTTACCGGGGAGCTGTTTTTT. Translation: CASSLERGVTGELFF.

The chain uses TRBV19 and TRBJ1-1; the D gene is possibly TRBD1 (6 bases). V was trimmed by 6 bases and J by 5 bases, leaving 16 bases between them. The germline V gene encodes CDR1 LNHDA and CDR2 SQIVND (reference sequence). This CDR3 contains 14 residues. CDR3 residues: CASRAGGGPTEAFF. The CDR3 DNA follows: TGTGCCAGTAGAGCAGGCGGGGGCCCGACTGAAGCTTTCTTT. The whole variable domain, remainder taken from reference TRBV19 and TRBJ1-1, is DGGITQSPKYLFRKEGQNVTLSCEQNLNHDAMYWYRQDPGQGLRLIYYSQIVNDFQKGDIAEGYSVSREKKESFPLTVTSAQKNPTAFYLCASRAGGGPTEAFFGQGTRLTVV.

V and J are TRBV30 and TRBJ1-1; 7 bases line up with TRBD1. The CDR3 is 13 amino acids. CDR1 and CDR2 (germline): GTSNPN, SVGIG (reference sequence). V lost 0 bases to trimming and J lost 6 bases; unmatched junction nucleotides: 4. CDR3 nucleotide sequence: TGTGCCTGGAGTGTACAGGGGCCGGCTGAAGCTTTCTTT. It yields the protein CAWSVQGPAEAFF.

In DNA, the CDR3 is TGTGCCAGCAGTGCGACAGGGACCGCTACCTACGAGCAGTACTTC. This sequence encodes CASSATGTATYEQYF. The V gene is TRBV6-1, the J gene TRBJ2-7, with 7 nucleotides matching TRBD1. Germline V gene lookup returns CDR1 MNHNS and CDR2 SASEGT. The V gene end was trimmed by 4 bases and the J gene end by 2 bases; junction bases not matched to a gene: 8. The CDR3 extends over 15 amino acids.

For the CDR3, the DNA is TGTGCCAGCAGAGAACTGGACAGGGCCTATGGCTACACCTTC. This gives the protein CASRELDRAYGYTF. This sequence joins TRBV2 and TRBJ1-2, with TRBD1 identical over 8 bases. The ends lost 6 bases at V and 4 bases at J; junction bases unmatched: 7. The CDR3 length is 14 residues. Germline CDR1 and CDR2: SNHLY and FYNNEI.

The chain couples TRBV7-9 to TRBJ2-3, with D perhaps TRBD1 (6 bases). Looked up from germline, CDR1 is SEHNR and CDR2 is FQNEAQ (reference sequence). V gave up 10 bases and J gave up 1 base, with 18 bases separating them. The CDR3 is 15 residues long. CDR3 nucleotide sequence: TGTGCCACGCAATCTACAGGGTCTGGCACAGATACGCAGTATTTT. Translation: CATQSTGSGTDTQYF.

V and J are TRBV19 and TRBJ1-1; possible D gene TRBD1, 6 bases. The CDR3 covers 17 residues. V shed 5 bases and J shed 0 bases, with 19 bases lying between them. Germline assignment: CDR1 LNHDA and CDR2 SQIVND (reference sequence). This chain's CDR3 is CASSDIGTTYMNTEAFF. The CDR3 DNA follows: TGTGCCAGTAGTGATATCGGGACAACGTACATGAACACTGAAGCTTTCTTT.

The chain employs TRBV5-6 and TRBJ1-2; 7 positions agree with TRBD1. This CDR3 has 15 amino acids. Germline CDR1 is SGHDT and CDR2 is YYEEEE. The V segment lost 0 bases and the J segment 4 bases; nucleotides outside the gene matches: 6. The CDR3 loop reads CASSLAGQFIYGYTF. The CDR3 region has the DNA TGTGCCAGCAGCTTGGCGGGACAGTTTATCTATGGCTACACCTTC.

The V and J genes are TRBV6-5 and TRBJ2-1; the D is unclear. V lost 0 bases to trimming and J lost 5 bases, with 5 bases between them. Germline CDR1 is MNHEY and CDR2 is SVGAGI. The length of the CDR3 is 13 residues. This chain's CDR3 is CASSYSKNNEQFF. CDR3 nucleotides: TGTGCCAGCAGTTACTCGAAGAACAATGAGCAGTTCTTC.

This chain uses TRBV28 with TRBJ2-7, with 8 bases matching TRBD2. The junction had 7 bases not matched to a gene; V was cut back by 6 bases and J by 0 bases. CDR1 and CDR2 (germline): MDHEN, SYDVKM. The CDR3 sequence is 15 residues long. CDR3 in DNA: TGTGCCAGCAGGCAAAGACTAGCGAGCTCCTACGAGCAGTACTTC. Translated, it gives CASRQRLASSYEQYF.

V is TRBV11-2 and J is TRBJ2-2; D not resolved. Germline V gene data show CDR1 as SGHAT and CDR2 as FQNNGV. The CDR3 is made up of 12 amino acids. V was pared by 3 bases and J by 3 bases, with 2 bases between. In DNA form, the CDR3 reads TGTGCCAGCAGCTTTGACACCGGGGAGCTGTTTTTT. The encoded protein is CASSFDTGELFF.

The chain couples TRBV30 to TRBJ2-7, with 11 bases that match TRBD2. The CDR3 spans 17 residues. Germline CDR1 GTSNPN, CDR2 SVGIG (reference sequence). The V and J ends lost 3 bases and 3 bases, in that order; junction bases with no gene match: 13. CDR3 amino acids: CAWSAPLGTSGYYEQYF. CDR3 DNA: TGTGCCTGGAGCGCCCCCTTAGGGACTAGCGGTTACTACGAGCAGTACTTC. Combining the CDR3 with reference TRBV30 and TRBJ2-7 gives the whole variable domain SQTIHQWPATLVQPVGSPLSLECTVEGTSNPNLYWYRQAAGRGLQLLFYSVGIGQISSEVPQNLSASRPQDRQFILSSKKLLLSDSGFYLCAWSAPLGTSGYYEQYFGPGTRLTVT.

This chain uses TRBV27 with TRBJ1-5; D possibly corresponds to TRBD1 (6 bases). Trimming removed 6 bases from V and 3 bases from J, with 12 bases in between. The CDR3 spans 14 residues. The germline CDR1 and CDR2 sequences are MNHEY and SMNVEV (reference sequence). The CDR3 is CASRAGTPNQPQHF. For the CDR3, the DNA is TGTGCCAGCAGGGCCGGGACACCCAATCAGCCCCAGCATTTT.

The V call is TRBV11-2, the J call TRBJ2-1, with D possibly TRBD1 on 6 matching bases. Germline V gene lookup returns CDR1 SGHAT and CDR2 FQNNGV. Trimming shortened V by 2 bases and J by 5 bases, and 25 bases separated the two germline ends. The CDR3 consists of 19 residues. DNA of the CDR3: TGTGCCAGCAGCTTAAGGGGATCCTGGGGCAGGGGACCCCACAATGAGCAGTTCTTC. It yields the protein CASSLRGSWGRGPHNEQFF.